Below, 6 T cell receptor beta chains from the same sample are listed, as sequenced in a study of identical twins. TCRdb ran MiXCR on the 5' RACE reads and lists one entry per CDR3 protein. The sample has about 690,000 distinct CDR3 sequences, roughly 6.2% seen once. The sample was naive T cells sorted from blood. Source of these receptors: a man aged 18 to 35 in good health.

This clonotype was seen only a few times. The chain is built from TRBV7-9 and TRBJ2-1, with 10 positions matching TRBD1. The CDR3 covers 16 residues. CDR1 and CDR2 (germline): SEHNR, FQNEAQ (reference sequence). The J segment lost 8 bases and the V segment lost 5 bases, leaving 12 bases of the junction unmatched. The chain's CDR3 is CASSLPGQGSRDEQFF. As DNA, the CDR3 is TGTGCCAGCAGCCTCCCGGGACAGGGGAGTAGGGATGAGCAGTTCTTC.

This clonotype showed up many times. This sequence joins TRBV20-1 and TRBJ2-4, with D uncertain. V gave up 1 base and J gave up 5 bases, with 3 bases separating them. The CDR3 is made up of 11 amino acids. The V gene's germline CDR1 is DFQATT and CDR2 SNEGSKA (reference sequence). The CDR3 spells CSARGQNIQYF. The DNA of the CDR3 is TGCAGTGCTAGAGGGCAAAACATTCAGTACTTC.

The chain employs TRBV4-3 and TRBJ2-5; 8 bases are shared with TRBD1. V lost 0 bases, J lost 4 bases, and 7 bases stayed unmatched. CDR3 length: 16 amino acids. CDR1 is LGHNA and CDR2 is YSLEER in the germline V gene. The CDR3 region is CASSQDHRGLVETQYF. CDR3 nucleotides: TGCGCCAGCAGCCAAGACCACAGGGGGTTAGTAGAGACCCAGTACTTC.

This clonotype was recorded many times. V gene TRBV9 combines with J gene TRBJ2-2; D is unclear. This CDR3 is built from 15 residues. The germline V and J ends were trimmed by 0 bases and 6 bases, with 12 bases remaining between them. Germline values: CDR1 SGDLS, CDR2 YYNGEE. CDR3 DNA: TGTGCCAGCAGCGTAGGATTAGCTTCCGCCGGGGAGCTGTTTTTT. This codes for CASSVGLASAGELFF.

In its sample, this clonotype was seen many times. In DNA form, the CDR3 reads TGTGCCAGCAGTGAAGGACTAGCGGGAGTCGATACGCAGTATTTT. Protein product: CASSEGLAGVDTQYF. This chain connects TRBV6-1 to TRBJ2-3; 12 nucleotides line up with TRBD2. Trimming at V came to 1 base and at J to 6 bases, leaving 2 bases not matched to a gene. Germline values: CDR1 MNHNS, CDR2 SASEGT. This CDR3 comprises 15 residues.

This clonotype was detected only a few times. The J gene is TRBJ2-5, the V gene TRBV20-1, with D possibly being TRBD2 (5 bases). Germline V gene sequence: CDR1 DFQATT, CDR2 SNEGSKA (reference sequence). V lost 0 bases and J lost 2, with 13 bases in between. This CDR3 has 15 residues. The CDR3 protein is CSARDRTLFQETQYF. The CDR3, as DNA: TGCAGTGCTAGAGACCGGACTCTATTTCAAGAGACCCAGTACTTC.